This T cell receptor (beta chain) comes out of a study of blood T cell repertoires in COVID-19. About the research overall: Researchers got acute and convalescent COVID-19 samples from the United States, Italy and Spain.

Each participant's cohort was designated according to participant-reported clinical history. In the original analysis: Counts of nucleated cells, estimated from reference gene primer amplification, were obtained. Assay used: immunoSEQ multiplex PCR; TCRdb lists only in-frame clones, some missing. The V and J calls and the clone size are those of that table, but D and trimming were determined from the DNA. In the table there are around 290,000 clones, 75% to 95% of which are singletons. The sequence was collected from a woman aged 25 to 39 who had recovered from COVID-19. The sequencing sample was made of PBMCs or T cells enriched from blood (not recorded which).

CDR3 in DNA: TGCAGTGCTGGTGGGGGACTAGGGGTTGGTGAGCAGTTCTTC. It specifies CSAGGGLGVGEQFF. The V gene is TRBV20-1, the J gene TRBJ2-1, with 8 bases matching TRBD2. CDR1 DFQATT and CDR2 SNEGSKA come from the germline V gene (reference sequence). This CDR3 has 14 residues. The V segment lost 5 bases and the J segment 9 bases; nucleotides outside the gene matches: 12.